The clone carrying this TCR beta chain is medium-sized in the sample. Patients were uniformly node-negative by CT and PET/CT and had received no prior chemotherapy or radiotherapy, with no other malignancies. CDR3 length: 17 residues. The V gene's germline CDR1 is LNHDA and CDR2 SQIVND (reference sequence). The V and J ends lost 3 bases and 2 bases, in that order; junction bases with no gene match: 10. The sample comes from a study of prognosis after radiotherapy for stage I lung cancer. Two-round multiplex PCR amplified TCR beta CDR3 from genomic DNA. Individual primers that were specific to each TRBV and TRBJ gene served in first-round PCR. TCRdb re-called the multiplex PCR reads with MiXCR, one entry per CDR3 protein. The sample shows around 20,000 distinct CDR3 sequences, roughly 55% of them seen only once.

This clonotype was sampled from a donor over 45 with non-small cell lung cancer. The input for sequencing was PBMCs, taken before or after stereotactic body radiation therapy (not recorded which). The chain couples TRBV19 to TRBJ1-5; TRBD1 agrees at 7 bases. CDR3: CASSIVQGRSGNQPQHF. CDR3 nucleotides: TGTGCCAGTAGTATTGTACAGGGGAGATCGGGCAATCAGCCCCAGCATTTT.